This T cell receptor beta chain was recovered during a study of blood T cells in healthy people across ages. The sample holds many counts of this clonotype. Primers used in a second PCR of about 7 to 12 cycles were a sample-barcoded 5' primer and a J-beta primer mix. Every cDNA was tagged by a template-switch adaptor with 12 random nucleotides. Each sample provided no less than 3 million CDR3-containing paired-end reads. TCRdb independently ran MiXCR on the 5' RACE reads; one entry per CDR3 protein. The sample contains about 1.7 million distinct CDR3 sequences, 28% of which appear only once. Isolated PBMCs totaled at least 6.5 million in each sample. In germline, CDR1 is MDHEN, CDR2 SYDVKM. This CDR3 has 14 residues. V lost 6 bases to trimming and J lost 0 bases, with 11 bases between them.

The chain uses TRBV28 and TRBJ1-2, with a possible D match to TRBD1 (6 bases). The clonotype originates from a woman in her 30s in good health. The sequencing input was blood. The CDR3 spells CASRGGQTNYGYTF. In DNA, the CDR3 is TGTGCCAGCAGGGGGGGACAAACTAACTATGGCTACACCTTC.